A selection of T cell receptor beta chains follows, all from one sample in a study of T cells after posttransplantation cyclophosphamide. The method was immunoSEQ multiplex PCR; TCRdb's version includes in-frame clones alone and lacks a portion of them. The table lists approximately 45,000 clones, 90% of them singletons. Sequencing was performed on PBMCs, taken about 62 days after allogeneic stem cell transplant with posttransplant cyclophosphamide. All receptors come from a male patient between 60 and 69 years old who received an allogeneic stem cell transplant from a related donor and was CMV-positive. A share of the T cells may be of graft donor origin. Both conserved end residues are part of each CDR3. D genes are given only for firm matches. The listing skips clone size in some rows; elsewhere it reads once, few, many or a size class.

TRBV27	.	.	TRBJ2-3	TGTGCCAGCTGCCACCTCTCCGGGATCAACACAGATACGCAGTATTTT	CASCHLSGINTDTQYF
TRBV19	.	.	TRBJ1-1	TGTGCCAGTACCCCCGGGGACACTGAAGCTTTCTTT	CASTPGDTEAFF
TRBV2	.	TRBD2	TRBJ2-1	TGTGCCAGCAGTGGACTAGCGGGGGGAAGTGAGCAGTTCTTC	CASSGLAGGSEQFF
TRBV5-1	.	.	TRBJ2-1	TGCGCCAGCAGCTTGGGCCCCGTGGCTAGCTCCTACAATGAGCAGTTCTTC	CASSLGPVASSYNEQFF
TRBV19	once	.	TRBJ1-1	TGTGCCAGTAGTTTGCAGACAGGTGTAAACACTGAAGCTTTCTTT	CASSLQTGVNTEAFF
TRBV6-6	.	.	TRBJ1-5	TGTGCCAGCAGTATCCATCGGGATAGCAATCAGCCCCAGCATTTT	CASSIHRDSNQPQHF
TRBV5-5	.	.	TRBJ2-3	TGTGCCAGCAGGCCGATTGGGGCTGGAGATACGCAGTATTTT	CASRPIGAGDTQYF
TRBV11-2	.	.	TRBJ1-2	TGTGCCAGCACCCTGTCTGACAGTCCCCAAATCCGGTACACCTTC	CASTLSDSPQIRYTF
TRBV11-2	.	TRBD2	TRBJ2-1	TGTGCCAGCAGCCCTAATCTAGCGGGGGCCTACAATGAGCAGTTCTTC	CASSPNLAGAYNEQFF
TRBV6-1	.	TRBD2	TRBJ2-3	TGTGCCAGCAGTGAAGACCCGGGGGGGCGGGACGATACGCAGTATTTT	CASSEDPGGRDDTQYF
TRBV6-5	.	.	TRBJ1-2	TGTGCCAGCCTCCGGGGGGACTCCTATGGCTACACCTTC	CASLRGDSYGYTF
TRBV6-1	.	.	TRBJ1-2	TGTGCGGTAGACAAGGGGGTCTATGGCTACACCTTC	CAVDKGVYGYTF
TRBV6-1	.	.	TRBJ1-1	TGTGCCAGCAGTGGAGACCCGGGCTCCTTCTATTACGGGGACACTGAAGCTTTCTTT	CASSGDPGSFYYGDTEAFF
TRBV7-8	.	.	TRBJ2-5	TGTGCCAGCAGCTTAGTAGCCGAGATTGGAGAGACCCAGTACTTC	CASSLVAEIGETQYF
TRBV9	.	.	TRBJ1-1	TGTGCCAGCACGCAGGGAATGAACACTGAAGCTTTCTTT	CASTQGMNTEAFF
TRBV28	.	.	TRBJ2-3	TGTGCCAGCAGTTCCGGGACAAGCAGGGATACGCAGTATTTT	CASSSGTSRDTQYF
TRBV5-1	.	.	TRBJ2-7	TGCGCCAGCAGCTTGGCCGGGTACTACGAGCAGTACTTC	CASSLAGYYEQYF
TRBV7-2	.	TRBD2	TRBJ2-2	TGTGCCAGCAGCTCCTCGGGACTACCGACCGGGGAGCTGTTTTTT	CASSSSGLPTGELFF
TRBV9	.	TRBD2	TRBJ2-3	TGTGCCAGCAGCATTAGGGACTACACAGATACGCAGTATTTT	CASSIRDYTDTQYF
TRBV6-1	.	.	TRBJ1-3	TGTGCCAGCAGTGAACGTTTGGGGGGGGTATCCTCTGGAAACACCATATATTTT	CASSERLGGVSSGNTIYF
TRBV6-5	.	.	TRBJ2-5	TGTGCGACGGCTCGTGGGCCGACCGGAGGTGAGACCCAGTACTTC	CATARGPTGGETQYF
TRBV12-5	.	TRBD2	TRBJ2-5	TGTGCTAGTGAGCGCGGCGGGGGCCAAGAGACCCAGTACTTC	CASERGGGQETQYF
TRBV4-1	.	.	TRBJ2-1	TGCGCCAGCAGCCAAGAAAGACAGGTATACTACAATGAGCAGTTCTTC	CASSQERQVYYNEQFF
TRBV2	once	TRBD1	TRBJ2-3	TGTGCCAGCAGCGGACAGGGTGACACAGATACGCAGTATTTT	CASSGQGDTDTQYF
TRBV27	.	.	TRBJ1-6	TGTGCCAGCAGCCCAGGACGGGATAGATCACCCCTCCACTTT	CASSPGRDRSPLHF
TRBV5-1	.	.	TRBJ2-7	TGCGCCAGCAGCTTGTGGGGGGGCCCCTACGAGCAGTACTTC	CASSLWGGPYEQYF
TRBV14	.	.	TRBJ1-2	TGTGCCAGCAGCCAAGATTTTGGGCTTCACTATGGCTACACCTTC	CASSQDFGLHYGYTF
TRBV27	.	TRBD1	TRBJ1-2	TGTGCCAGCAGCAAATCCACTACCGGGACAGGGCGACACCTCTATGGCTACACCTTC	CASSKSTTGTGRHLYGYTF